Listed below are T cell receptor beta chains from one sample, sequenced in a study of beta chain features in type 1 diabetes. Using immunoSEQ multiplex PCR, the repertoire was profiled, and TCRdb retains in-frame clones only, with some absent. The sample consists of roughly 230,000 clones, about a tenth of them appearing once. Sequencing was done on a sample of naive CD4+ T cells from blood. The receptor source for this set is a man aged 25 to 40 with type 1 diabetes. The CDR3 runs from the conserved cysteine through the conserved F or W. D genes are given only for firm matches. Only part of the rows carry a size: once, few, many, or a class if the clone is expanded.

CDR3aa: CASSPFGTINEKLFF; CDR3nt: TGTGCCAGCTCACCGTTCGGGACAATTAATGAAAAACTGTTTTTT; j_gene: TRBJ1-4; v_gene: TRBV18; d_gene: -; abundance: -
CDR3aa: CASSDGPLPQHF; CDR3nt: TGTGCCAGCAGTGATGGCCCGTTGCCCCAGCATTTT; j_gene: TRBJ1-5; v_gene: TRBV25-1; d_gene: -; abundance: few
CDR3aa: CASSPIVNAPNIQYF; CDR3nt: TGTGCCAGCTCACCCATAGTTAACGCACCAAACATTCAGTACTTC; j_gene: TRBJ2-4; v_gene: TRBV18; d_gene: -; abundance: -
CDR3aa: CASSQGTEAFF; CDR3nt: TGTGCCAGTTCACAGGGTACTGAAGCTTTCTTT; j_gene: TRBJ1-1; v_gene: TRBV25-1; d_gene: -; abundance: few
CDR3aa: CASSQSPSGLYEQYF; CDR3nt: TGCGCCAGCAGCCAGTCTCCTAGCGGCCTCTACGAGCAGTACTTC; j_gene: TRBJ2-7; v_gene: TRBV4-1; d_gene: TRBD2; abundance: -
CDR3aa: CASSLAGVDEQYF; CDR3nt: TGTGCCAGCAGCCTGGCAGGGGTGGACGAGCAGTACTTC; j_gene: TRBJ2-7; v_gene: TRBV7-3; d_gene: -; abundance: few
CDR3aa: CASIPGQGAGETQYF; CDR3nt: TGTGCCAGCATACCTGGGCAGGGGGCTGGAGAGACCCAGTACTTC; j_gene: TRBJ2-5; v_gene: TRBV28; d_gene: TRBD1; abundance: few
CDR3aa: CASSQERARIRGSYEQYF; CDR3nt: TGCGCCAGCAGCCAAGAGAGAGCAAGGATAAGGGGTTCCTACGAGCAGTACTTC; j_gene: TRBJ2-7; v_gene: TRBV4-3; d_gene: -; abundance: few
CDR3aa: CASSPLGRGANEKLFF; CDR3nt: TGTGCCAGCAGTCCCCTAGGCAGGGGGGCTAATGAAAAACTGTTTTTT; j_gene: TRBJ1-4; v_gene: TRBV28; d_gene: TRBD1; abundance: -
CDR3aa: CASSAIGLADNEQFF; CDR3nt: TGTGCCAGCAGCGCAATAGGACTAGCGGACAATGAGCAGTTCTTC; j_gene: TRBJ2-1; v_gene: TRBV7-9; d_gene: TRBD2; abundance: -
CDR3aa: CASSYSGEAFF; CDR3nt: TGTGCCAGCAGTTATTCGGGTGAAGCTTTCTTT; j_gene: TRBJ1-1; v_gene: TRBV6-6; d_gene: -; abundance: few
CDR3aa: CASSSGVVAQETQYF; CDR3nt: TGCGCCAGCAGCTCGGGGGTGGTAGCGCAAGAGACCCAGTACTTC; j_gene: TRBJ2-5; v_gene: TRBV5-1; d_gene: -; abundance: -
CDR3aa: CSGERRGYSGNTIYF; CDR3nt: TGCAGCGGGGAACGGAGGGGCTACTCTGGAAACACCATATATTTT; j_gene: TRBJ1-3; v_gene: TRBV29-1; d_gene: -; abundance: -
CDR3aa: CASSLLLTRDGYTF; CDR3nt: TGTGCCAGCAGCTTGTTACTAACGAGGGATGGCTACACCTTC; j_gene: TRBJ1-2; v_gene: TRBV5-4; d_gene: -; abundance: few
CDR3aa: CASSPLPVAGIDTQYF; CDR3nt: TGTGCCAGCTCACCCCTTCCCGTGGCAGGTATTGATACGCAGTATTTT; j_gene: TRBJ2-3; v_gene: TRBV18; d_gene: -; abundance: -
CDR3aa: CASSIDRVSYNEQFF; CDR3nt: TGTGCCAGCAGCATCGACAGGGTCTCCTACAATGAGCAGTTCTTC; j_gene: TRBJ2-1; v_gene: TRBV7-2; d_gene: TRBD1; abundance: few
CDR3aa: CASSLGLNEQFF; CDR3nt: TGCGCCAGCAGCCTCGGACTCAATGAGCAGTTCTTC; j_gene: TRBJ2-1; v_gene: TRBV5-1; d_gene: -; abundance: -
CDR3aa: CATSRGGTSFGFF; CDR3nt: TGTGCCACCAGCAGAGGGGGGACTAGTTTCGGTTTCTTC; j_gene: TRBJ2-1; v_gene: TRBV15; d_gene: TRBD2; abundance: few
CDR3aa: CASSTSRADEQYF; CDR3nt: TGTGCCAGCTCCACTAGCCGAGCCGACGAGCAGTACTTC; j_gene: TRBJ2-7; v_gene: TRBV18; d_gene: -; abundance: -
CDR3aa: CASSQALDTQYF; CDR3nt: TGCGCCAGCAGCCAGGCCCTAGATACGCAGTATTTT; j_gene: TRBJ2-3; v_gene: TRBV4-1; d_gene: -; abundance: few
CDR3aa: CASTQAANYGYTF; CDR3nt: TGTGCCAGCACACAGGCTGCTAACTATGGCTACACCTTC; j_gene: TRBJ1-2; v_gene: TRBV6-5; d_gene: -; abundance: few
CDR3aa: CAISGVVNLAGATDTQYF; CDR3nt: TGTGCCATCAGTGGCGTAGTTAACTTAGCGGGGGCCACAGATACGCAGTATTTT; j_gene: TRBJ2-3; v_gene: TRBV10-3; d_gene: TRBD2; abundance: -
CDR3aa: CANSAGTAYGYTF; CDR3nt: TGTGCCAACAGCGCTGGGACAGCGTATGGCTACACCTTC; j_gene: TRBJ1-2; v_gene: TRBV7-9; d_gene: TRBD1; abundance: -
CDR3aa: CASSPDGAGEGQYF; CDR3nt: TGTGCCAGCAGTCCTGACGGGGCCGGGGAGGGTCAGTACTTC; j_gene: TRBJ2-5; v_gene: TRBV2; d_gene: TRBD2; abundance: few
CDR3aa: CASSLEARGETQYF; CDR3nt: TGTGCCAGCAGCTTAGAGGCAAGGGGCGAGACCCAGTACTTC; j_gene: TRBJ2-5; v_gene: TRBV7-6; d_gene: -; abundance: few
CDR3aa: CASSVGVGAFQGYTF; CDR3nt: TGTGCCAGCAGCGTGGGGGTGGGCGCTTTTCAGGGCTACACCTTC; j_gene: TRBJ1-2; v_gene: TRBV5-4; d_gene: -; abundance: -
CDR3aa: CASSLTSGQTQYF; CDR3nt: TGTGCCAGCAGCTTGACTAGCGGACAGACCCAGTACTTC; j_gene: TRBJ2-5; v_gene: TRBV7-8; d_gene: TRBD2; abundance: few
CDR3aa: CASGQGNQPQHF; CDR3nt: TGTGCCAGTGGCCAGGGAAACCAGCCCCAGCATTTT; j_gene: TRBJ1-5; v_gene: TRBV28; d_gene: -; abundance: few
CDR3aa: CASSSGGASGANVLTF; CDR3nt: TGTGCCAGCTCATCAGGGGGCGCGTCTGGGGCCAACGTCCTGACTTTC; j_gene: TRBJ2-6; v_gene: TRBV18; d_gene: TRBD1; abundance: -
CDR3aa: CAWSLPPTGTARSPLHF; CDR3nt: TGTGCCTGGAGTCTCCCCCCTACCGGGACAGCCCGATCACCCCTCCACTTT; j_gene: TRBJ1-6; v_gene: TRBV30; d_gene: TRBD1; abundance: few
CDR3aa: CASRESSYNSPLHF; CDR3nt: TGTGCCAGCCGAGAGAGCTCCTATAATTCACCCCTCCACTTT; j_gene: TRBJ1-6; v_gene: TRBV9; d_gene: -; abundance: few
CDR3aa: CASSQRPTVETYNEQFF; CDR3nt: TGCGCCAGCAGCCAACGCCCGACAGTTGAAACCTACAATGAGCAGTTCTTC; j_gene: TRBJ2-1; v_gene: TRBV4-1; d_gene: -; abundance: -
CDR3aa: CASSIIGRGGSPEIF; CDR3nt: TGTGCCAGTAGTATAATAGGCCGGGGGGGCTCCCCGGAGATCTTC; j_gene: TRBJ2-1; v_gene: TRBV19; d_gene: TRBD2; abundance: -
CDR3aa: CASSLEGSYNEQFF; CDR3nt: TGTGCCAGCAGCTTAGAGGGGTCCTACAATGAGCAGTTCTTC; j_gene: TRBJ2-1; v_gene: TRBV7-9; d_gene: -; abundance: -
CDR3aa: CASKGQSQETQYF; CDR3nt: TGTGCCAGCAAGGGACAGAGCCAAGAGACCCAGTACTTC; j_gene: TRBJ2-5; v_gene: TRBV2; d_gene: TRBD1; abundance: few
CDR3aa: CASSSLTGYTEAFF; CDR3nt: TGTGCCAGCAGCTCCCTGACCGGGTACACTGAAGCTTTCTTT; j_gene: TRBJ1-1; v_gene: TRBV7-6; d_gene: -; abundance: few
CDR3aa: CASSIPGQPQHF; CDR3nt: TGTGCCAGTAGTATTCCGGGACAGCCCCAGCATTTT; j_gene: TRBJ1-5; v_gene: TRBV19; d_gene: -; abundance: -
CDR3aa: CASSEGTGEATYEQYF; CDR3nt: TGTGCCAGCAGCGAGGGGACAGGGGAGGCCACCTACGAGCAGTACTTC; j_gene: TRBJ2-7; v_gene: TRBV9; d_gene: TRBD1; abundance: few
CDR3aa: CASSLGGTSGNTGELFF; CDR3nt: TGTGCCAGCAGCTTAGGTGGGACTAGCGGAAACACCGGGGAGCTGTTTTTT; j_gene: TRBJ2-2; v_gene: TRBV7-9; d_gene: TRBD2; abundance: few
CDR3aa: CASSRPQETQYF; CDR3nt: TGTGCCAGCTCACGGCCCCAAGAGACCCAGTACTTC; j_gene: TRBJ2-5; v_gene: TRBV18; d_gene: -; abundance: -
CDR3aa: CASSPVPGEKLFF; CDR3nt: TGTGCCAGCTCACCTGTCCCGGGTGAAAAACTGTTTTTT; j_gene: TRBJ1-4; v_gene: TRBV18; d_gene: -; abundance: -
CDR3aa: CASSLGGLGEKLFF; CDR3nt: TGTGCCAGCAGTTTAGGCGGGCTTGGTGAAAAACTGTTTTTT; j_gene: TRBJ1-4; v_gene: TRBV27; d_gene: -; abundance: -
CDR3aa: CASRRTGETYEQYF; CDR3nt: TGTGCCAGCAGGCGGACAGGGGAAACCTACGAGCAGTACTTC; j_gene: TRBJ2-7; v_gene: TRBV5-8; d_gene: TRBD1; abundance: once
CDR3aa: CASSLDRDTSKNIQYF; CDR3nt: TGCGCCAGCAGCTTGGACCGGGACACTTCCAAAAACATTCAGTACTTC; j_gene: TRBJ2-4; v_gene: TRBV5-1; d_gene: -; abundance: few
CDR3aa: CASSMLQGTYEQYF; CDR3nt: TGTGCCAGTAGTATGCTACAGGGGACCTACGAGCAGTACTTC; j_gene: TRBJ2-7; v_gene: TRBV19; d_gene: TRBD1; abundance: -
CDR3aa: CASSQDRGGTEAFF; CDR3nt: TGCGCCAGCAGCCAAGATCGAGGGGGAACTGAAGCTTTCTTT; j_gene: TRBJ1-1; v_gene: TRBV4-1; d_gene: -; abundance: few
CDR3aa: CAWSGWRGRTDTQYF; CDR3nt: TGTGCCTGGAGTGGTTGGCGGGGGAGGACAGATACGCAGTATTTT; j_gene: TRBJ2-3; v_gene: TRBV30; d_gene: TRBD2; abundance: -
CDR3aa: CASSIGVDGELFF; CDR3nt: TGTGCCAGTAGTATAGGCGTCGACGGGGAGCTGTTTTTT; j_gene: TRBJ2-2; v_gene: TRBV19; d_gene: -; abundance: few
CDR3aa: CASSPWTGPYEQYF; CDR3nt: TGTGCCAGCAGCCCCTGGACAGGACCCTACGAGCAGTACTTC; j_gene: TRBJ2-7; v_gene: TRBV7-2; d_gene: TRBD1; abundance: -
CDR3aa: CASSLLWHSSGNTIYF; CDR3nt: TGTGCCAGCAGCTTATTGTGGCACAGCTCTGGAAACACCATATATTTT; j_gene: TRBJ1-3; v_gene: TRBV7-2; d_gene: -; abundance: few
CDR3aa: CASSLGGLAGYREETQYF; CDR3nt: TGTGCCAGCAGCCTTGGTGGACTAGCGGGGTATCGGGAAGAGACCCAGTACTTC; j_gene: TRBJ2-5; v_gene: TRBV11-3; d_gene: TRBD2; abundance: -
CDR3aa: CASSPDLTYEQYF; CDR3nt: TGTGCCAGCTCCCCGGACTTAACCTACGAGCAGTACTTC; j_gene: TRBJ2-7; v_gene: TRBV18; d_gene: -; abundance: -
CDR3aa: CASSSLQNQETQYF; CDR3nt: TGTGCCAGCAGCTCGCTACAGAATCAAGAGACCCAGTACTTC; j_gene: TRBJ2-5; v_gene: TRBV7-2; d_gene: -; abundance: -
CDR3aa: CASSQGAGQPQHF; CDR3nt: TGTGCCAGCTCCCAGGGGGCCGGGCAGCCCCAGCATTTT; j_gene: TRBJ1-5; v_gene: TRBV4-2; d_gene: TRBD1; abundance: few